Below are 29 T cell receptor beta chains sequenced from a single sample in a study of T cell responses to AZD1222 COVID-19 vaccine. The method was immunoSEQ multiplex PCR; TCRdb's version includes in-frame clones alone and lacks a portion of them. Counted here are 150,000 or so clones, about 92% occurring once; the ten biggest clones make up 15% to 20%. Material: peripheral blood, obtained on day 0 of AZD1222 vaccination. The receptors originated from an adult in good health.

This clone was seen only once. The rearrangement links TRBV6-2 or TRBV6-3 to TRBJ1-2, with no clear D. CDR1 MNHEY and CDR2 SVGEGT come from the germline V gene. The CDR3 length is 16 residues. The germline V and J ends were trimmed by 0 bases and 6 bases, with 17 bases remaining between them. The CDR3 here is CASSYSASASRDGYTF. Written as DNA, the CDR3 is TGTGCCAGCAGTTACTCCGCCAGCGCGTCTCGGGATGGCTACACCTTC.

This chain uses TRBV15 with TRBJ1-3, with D unresolved. The V end lost 5 bases, the J end lost 1 base, and 3 bases lay between the germline ends. The CDR3 has 12 amino acids. Germline values: CDR1 LNHNV, CDR2 YYDKDF (reference sequence). The CDR3 is CATSPSGNTIYF. DNA of the CDR3: TGTGCCACCAGCCCATCTGGAAACACCATATATTTT.

The chain is built from TRBV27 and TRBJ1-2; 8 bases match TRBD1. CDR1 MNHEY and CDR2 SMNVEV come from the germline V gene (reference sequence). The CDR3 length is 13 residues. V lost 2 bases, J lost 8 bases, and 4 bases stayed unmatched. The CDR3 bases are TGTGCCAGCAGTTTAAGACAGGGGAACGGCTACACCTTC. It translates to CASSLRQGNGYTF.

The genes are TRBV3-1 (or the pseudogene TRBV3-2) and TRBJ2-1; the match to TRBD2 covers 9 bases. Germline CDR1 LGHDT, CDR2 YNNKEL (reference sequence). The junction had 5 bases not matched to a gene; V was cut back by 2 bases and J by 9 bases. The CDR3 runs to 14 residues. CDR3: CASSQRGRGTEQFF. The CDR3 DNA follows: TGTGCCAGCAGCCAACGCGGGAGGGGGACTGAGCAGTTCTTC.

The V call is TRBV3-1 (or the pseudogene TRBV3-2), the J call TRBJ2-4; D ambiguous. V was clipped by 4 bases and J by 7 bases, with 8 bases between them. Germline V gene lookup returns CDR1 LGHDT and CDR2 YNNKEL (reference sequence). The CDR3 loop spans 12 amino acids. The CDR3 protein is CASSLLGNIQYF. The CDR3 DNA sequence: TGTGCCAGCAGCCTCTTGGGCAACATTCAGTACTTC.

This clone was recorded once. The chain joins TRBV2 to TRBJ2-3; TRBD1 agrees at 8 bases. CDR1 SNHLY and CDR2 FYNNEI come from the germline V gene. The trim removed 6 bases at V and 5 bases at J, leaving 10 bases unmatched. The CDR3 covers 15 residues. CDR3 DNA sequence: TGTGCCAGCAGGGAGACAGGGGTGTATTTAGATACGCAGTATTTT. It is translated as CASRETGVYLDTQYF.

The V gene is TRBV3-1 (or the pseudogene TRBV3-2), the J gene TRBJ1-3; 9 bases fit TRBD1. The CDR3 contains 17 residues. Germline V lookup: CDR1 LGHDT, CDR2 YNNKEL (reference sequence). V shed 4 bases and J 0 bases; nucleotides not matched to a gene: 7. The CDR3 protein is CASSRAGTGSSGNTIYF. In DNA form, the CDR3 reads TGTGCCAGCAGCCGAGCCGGGACAGGGAGCTCTGGAAACACCATATATTTT.

The chain joins TRBV5-1 to TRBJ2-3; no reliable D call. With 0 bases removed from V and 1 base from J, the gap between germline ends came to 6 bases. From germline, CDR1 is SGHRS and CDR2 YFSETQ. The length of the CDR3 is 14 residues. The CDR3: CASSLDARTDTQYF. CDR3 DNA: TGCGCCAGCAGCTTGGATGCCCGCACAGATACGCAGTATTTT.

The chain carries TRBV7-9 and TRBJ2-7; no clear D. Germline V gene lookup returns CDR1 SEHNR and CDR2 FQNEAQ (reference sequence). This CDR3 is 11 amino acids long. V lost 2 bases and J lost 5, with 4 bases in between. CDR3 sequence: CASSLLNEQYF. DNA of the CDR3: TGTGCCAGCAGCTTATTAAACGAGCAGTACTTC.

V is TRBV4-3 and J is TRBJ1-2, with a tentative D call TRBD1 (6 bases). From germline, CDR1 is LGHNA and CDR2 YSLEER. The CDR3 extends over 16 amino acids. Trimming took 3 bases from V and 2 from J, leaving 16 bases between them. The CDR3 DNA reads as TGCGCCAGCAGCCAGAAACAGGGTGGGGGAAACTATGGCTACACCTTC. It encodes CASSQKQGGGNYGYTF.

The CDR3, as DNA: TGTGCCAGCAGTTCGATAAGACACTCCACCTACAATGAGCAGTTCTTC. The encoded protein is CASSSIRHSTYNEQFF. V usage is TRBV6-2 or TRBV6-3 and J usage is TRBJ2-1, with D hard to call. This CDR3 has 16 amino acids. Germline-derived CDR1 and CDR2 are MNHEY and SVGEGT. The ends were cut back, 4 bases at V and 2 bases at J, with 15 bases in the middle.

The rearrangement links TRBV5-1 to TRBJ1-2; D is unclear. The ends were cut back, 5 bases at V and 0 bases at J, with 14 bases in the middle. The CDR3 runs 15 residues. Germline lookup yields CDR1 SGHRS and CDR2 YFSETQ. The CDR3 DNA follows: TGCGCCAGCAGTCGAACGGACGGCACTAACTATGGCTACACCTTC. Its protein product is CASSRTDGTNYGYTF. The variable domain in full, completed from reference TRBV5-1 and TRBJ1-2, reads KAGVTQTPRYLIKTRGQQVTLSCSPISGHRSVSWYQQTPGQGLQFLFEYFSETQRNKGNFPGRFSGRQFSNSRSEMNVSTLELGDSALYLCASSRTDGTNYGYTFGSGTRLTVV.

Details on this clone: Other DNA variants within this sample encode the same CDR3. The rearrangement uses TRBV5-1 and TRBJ2-1; D uncertain. The CDR3 length is 13 residues. Germline CDR1 reads SGHRS; CDR2 reads YFSETQ. The germline V and J ends were trimmed by 0 bases and 4 bases, with 5 bases remaining between them. Here the CDR3 reads CASSLDLYNEQFF. The CDR3, as DNA: TGCGCCAGCAGCTTGGACCTATACAATGAGCAGTTCTTC.

The chain employs TRBV7-6 and TRBJ2-7, with 7 nucleotides matching TRBD2. The length of the CDR3 is 14 residues. Germline loops: CDR1 SGHVS, CDR2 FNYEAQ. Unmatched junction bases numbered 5, after V lost 1 base and J lost 5 bases. This CDR3 is CASSLGEGSNEQYF. CDR3 coding DNA: TGTGCCAGCAGCTTAGGGGAGGGGAGCAACGAGCAGTACTTC.

The rearrangement links TRBV30 to TRBJ2-7, with 7 bases identical to TRBD2. The germline gives CDR1 GTSNPN, CDR2 SVGIG (reference sequence). The CDR3 spans 13 residues. V lost 1 base to trimming and J lost 7 bases; unmatched junction nucleotides: 7. CDR3 residues: CAWSAAGAGEQYF. CDR3 nucleotides: TGTGCCTGGAGTGCGGCGGGAGCTGGTGAGCAGTACTTC.

This clone appeared once. The CDR3 protein is CAWLGVFFTEAFF. DNA of the CDR3: TGTGCCTGGCTCGGGGTCTTTTTCACTGAAGCTTTCTTT. V usage is TRBV30 and J usage is TRBJ1-1; D is unclear. Germline V lookup: CDR1 GTSNPN, CDR2 SVGIG (reference sequence). V lost 5 bases, J lost 4 bases, and 14 bases lay in between. CDR3 size: 13 residues.

The rearrangement joins TRBV30 to TRBJ2-5; D perhaps matches TRBD1 (9 bases). Germline assignment: CDR1 GTSNPN and CDR2 SVGIG (reference sequence). Trimming removed 6 bases from V and 4 bases from J, with 24 bases in between. CDR3 length: 16 amino acids. CDR3 loop: CACPRGDRVGLETQYF. The CDR3 DNA follows: TGTGCCTGCCCGCGGGGGGACAGGGTGGGGCTAGAGACCCAGTACTTC.

The V call is TRBV18, the J call TRBJ1-6; possibly TRBD1 for D (6 bases). The V end was cut by 3 bases, the J end by 7 bases, with 16 bases between. Germline CDR1 reads KGHSH; CDR2 reads LQKENI. The CDR3 is 16 residues long. In DNA, the CDR3 is TGTGCCAGCTCACCCCTGTCAGGGGAGGGAAATTCACCCCTCCACTTT. It encodes CASSPLSGEGNSPLHF.

This rearrangement joins TRBV6-6 to TRBJ1-2, with D possibly matching TRBD1 (5 bases). This CDR3 contains 13 residues. The germline CDR1 and CDR2 sequences are MNHNY and SVGAGI (reference sequence). The V and J ends lost 7 bases and 8 bases respectively, with 17 bases between them. As DNA, the CDR3 is TGTGCCAGCAACCCCTGGGGCCCGGAGGGCTACACCTTC. It is translated as CASNPWGPEGYTF.

The chain couples TRBV9 to TRBJ1-4; unclear D gene. Per germline, CDR1 SGDLS and CDR2 YYNGEE. Deletions cut 4 bases from V and 0 bases from J, with 10 bases between. The CDR3 runs to 15 residues. The DNA of the CDR3 is TGTGCCAGCAGCCTACAGCCAACAACTAATGAAAAACTGTTTTTT. This translates into CASSLQPTTNEKLFF.

The chain carries TRBV3-1 (or the pseudogene TRBV3-2) and TRBJ2-1; 9 bases map to TRBD2. Germline assignment: CDR1 LGHDT and CDR2 YNNKEL (reference sequence). The J segment lost 3 bases and the V segment lost 1 base, leaving 7 bases of the junction unmatched. The CDR3 length is 17 residues. The CDR3 protein is CASSQGRAGGRYNEQFF. Written as DNA, the CDR3 is TGTGCCAGCAGCCAAGGGCGAGCGGGAGGACGCTACAATGAGCAGTTCTTC.

The chain links TRBV3-1 (or the pseudogene TRBV3-2) to TRBJ2-5; 9 bases fit TRBD2. In germline, CDR1 is LGHDT, CDR2 YNNKEL (reference sequence). Trimming cost V 1 base and J 5 bases; bases outside gene matches: 2. The CDR3 sequence is 14 residues long. The CDR3: CASSQATSGETQYF. DNA for the CDR3: TGTGCCAGCAGCCAAGCGACTAGCGGCGAGACCCAGTACTTC.

The CDR3 DNA reads TGTGCCAGCGGAAAGACAGTCCTCCTTAACTCAACTAATGAAAAACTGTTTTTT. Protein product: CASGKTVLLNSTNEKLFF. The chain has TRBV27 and TRBJ1-4; perhaps TRBD1 as D (5 bases). Germline V gene lookup returns CDR1 MNHEY and CDR2 SMNVEV (reference sequence). Trimming took off 8 bases at V and 0 bases at J, with 22 bases between the two ends. The CDR3 length is 18 residues.

The chain is built from TRBV19 and TRBJ1-1; no definite D call. V was cut by 0 bases and J by 3 bases, with 5 bases left in between. Germline CDR1 reads LNHDA; CDR2 reads SQIVND (reference sequence). This CDR3 comprises 13 residues. CDR3 in DNA: TGTGCCAGTAGTATAGATGGGGACACTGAAGCTTTCTTT. This codes for CASSIDGDTEAFF.

The V gene is TRBV27, the J gene TRBJ1-1; the D is unclear. The germline V and J ends were trimmed by 0 bases and 5 bases, with 10 bases remaining between them. CDR1 is MNHEY and CDR2 is SMNVEV in the germline V gene (reference sequence). The CDR3 extends over 14 amino acids. The CDR3 sequence: CASSLSLGRTEAFF. The CDR3 DNA sequence: TGTGCCAGCAGTTTATCCTTAGGGAGGACTGAAGCTTTCTTT.

The rearrangement uses TRBV4-1 and TRBJ1-2, with D possibly TRBD1 on 5 matching bases. The CDR3 extends over 16 amino acids. Trimming cost V 1 base and J 1 base, with 13 bases left between them. Germline CDR1 is MGHRA and CDR2 is YSYEKL. The CDR3 is CASSQGPGDVNYGYTF. The CDR3 DNA is TGCGCCAGCAGCCAAGGTCCGGGGGACGTTAACTATGGCTACACCTTC.

This clone was picked up a small number of times. DNA of the CDR3: TGTGCCATCAGTGACCGTGGGGACGAGCAGTACTTC. As protein: CAISDRGDEQYF. The rearrangement links TRBV10-3 to TRBJ2-7; no reliable D call. Trimming pared 3 bases from V and 5 bases from J, leaving 8 bases between. CDR1 and CDR2 (germline): ENHRY, SYGVKD. This CDR3 has 12 residues.

In its sample, this clone was seen once. The rearrangement joins TRBV5-1 to TRBJ2-3; unclear D gene. Trimming took off 2 bases at V and 0 bases at J, with 7 bases between the two ends. The CDR3 runs 14 residues. Germline V gene sequence: CDR1 SGHRS, CDR2 YFSETQ. The CDR3, as DNA: TGCGCCAGCAGCTTCCCACAGAGCACAGATACGCAGTATTTT. It encodes CASSFPQSTDTQYF.

In its sample, this clone was seen once. V and J are TRBV7-9 and TRBJ2-1; D tentatively reads TRBD1 or TRBD2 (6 bases each). V lost 1 base and J lost 10, with 20 bases in between. Germline assignment: CDR1 SEHNR and CDR2 FQNEAQ (reference sequence). There are 16 residues in the CDR3. The CDR3 DNA reads as TGTGCCAGCAGCTTAGATGGAGGGGGGCTAAATAGGGAGCAGTTCTTC. This encodes CASSLDGGGLNREQFF.